This TCR beta chain comes out of a study of blood T cell repertoires in COVID-19 (dated by TCRdb to about 2020). A note on the overall study: Samples from collaborators originated in the United States, Italy and Spain and spanned both the acute and convalescent phases of COVID-19. Where available, HLA class I and class II types were obtained from metadata supplied by the sample provider rather than from assay-based typing. Deeply sampled blood TCRbeta repertoires from subjects exposed to, actively infected with, or recovered from COVID-19 were included in the dataset. The repertoires were made available in a free public database intended to serve as a resource for research on the immune response to SARS-CoV-2. The prospective study material was composed of cDNA or gDNA derived from T cells, B-cell-depleted T cells, or PBMCs. A de-identified subject ID, COVID-19 status, age in years and sex were almost always included in the sample metadata. The samples were drawn from the first 160 participants of the ongoing ImmuneRACE study and from 950 to 1,500 subjects provided by 6 global collaborators. Broad study findings and their caveats: The quantity of clinical and demographic metadata differed by source and by participant and was supplied without curation.

As to this clone: Its antigen specificity is not known. Base qualities were left out, and no much larger clone turns up one base away.

TCRbeta CDR3 regions were amplified from genomic DNA using the immunoSEQ Assay, a bias-controlled multiplex PCR. In the source study's methods: The number of nucleated cells in each sample was estimated from the amplification of reference gene primers within the assay. To quantify the absolute abundance of each unique TCRbeta CDR3 rearrangement, sequence reads were collapsed and filtered. Productive Simpson clonality was computed per sample as the square root of Simpson's diversity index over productive rearrangements. In TCRdb, the immuneACCESS table is reduced to in-frame sequences with V and J assigned. These tables do not hold every clone; where another copy was compared, an unresolved V gene accounts for under half, and the others remain unexplained. V and J calls and clone size are copied from that table; D and trimming were computed from the DNA. The sample table lists 52,000 or so clones, about four fifths of them with a count of one. The ten largest clones represent 4.9% of the sample.

The collaborating institutions used their own protocols to collect whole blood in K2EDTA tubes. For TCRbeta analysis, collaborators shipped samples as frozen whole blood, isolated PBMCs, or DNA extracted from either of those sample types. V is pruned by 5 bases and J by 7 bases, leaving 8 bases of the junction without a gene match. The CDR3 holds 15 amino acids from the cysteine to the phenylalanine. The retained sequence is limited to the CDR3, 45 bases, with the frame set at the first base. CDR1 MNHEY and CDR2 SVGAGI were looked up in the germline V gene. This TCR came from a human donor in a cohort sampled during active COVID-19. This chain joins TRBV6-5 to TRBJ1-2; the central 12 bases match TRBD1. The sample consisted of peripheral blood. In nucleotide form, the sequence is TGTGCCAGCAGTCTCCGGGACAGGGGGCAGGGTGGCTACACCTTC. It specifies CASSLRDRGQGGYTF.